The sequence of this T cell receptor (beta chain) was determined in a study of T cells in localized non-small cell lung cancer. General observations from the study: Because researchers sequenced only one region of the tumor, heterogeneity is still possible. Peak T cell clonality was found in uninvolved adjacent lung, exceeding tumor. A raised T cell density in blood coincided with lengthier overall survival.

Sequencing was performed with immunoSEQ multiplex PCR; in TCRdb, only in-frame clones are kept and a portion is missing. In the table there are more than 9,000 clones, around half of which are singletons. Comments on this clone: The antigen is undetermined.

Sequencing used lymph node tissue, obtained before any cancer treatment. This sequence originates from a woman aged 35 to 69 with stage II squamous cell lung carcinoma.

CDR3 loop: CAWSVNWNTEAFF. The CDR3 bases are TGTGCCTGGAGTGTTAACTGGAACACTGAAGCTTTCTTT. The rearrangement joins TRBV30 to TRBJ1-1; D call uncertain. V shed 0 bases and J shed 1 base, with 6 bases lying between them. From germline, CDR1 is GTSNPN and CDR2 SVGIG (reference sequence). The CDR3 loop spans 13 amino acids.